Listed here is a single TCR beta chain. Its antigen is as yet unknown. This CDR3 is built from 19 residues. Germline assignment: CDR1 LNHDA and CDR2 SQIVND (reference sequence). Trimming took 3 bases from V and 2 from J; bases not matched to a gene: 12. This sample was taken from a study of healthy donors' naive CD4 and CD8 T cells. At the level of the study: TCR alpha primers covered all functional IMGT alpha gene variants. Findings and limits, study-wide: Most V and J genes were reportedly biased between naive CD4+ and CD8+ cells. Bias from naive T cell homeostatic proliferation was not addressed.

Each TCR library used around 500 ng of total RNA and a linear amplification protocol. TCRdb analysed the reads with MiXCR anew, one entry per CDR3 protein. The sample carries about 180,000 distinct CDR3 sequences, around 80% recorded once. The rearrangement joins TRBV19 to TRBJ1-6; 8 bases are shared with TRBD1. This TCR derives from a pool of human donors in good health; the sample pools cells from several healthy donors. The sequenced sample was naive CD4+ and CD8+ T cells sorted from blood, pooled from several donors. The CDR3 sequence is CASSILPPTGVAYNSPLHF. Written as DNA, the CDR3 is TGTGCCAGTAGTATTCTCCCCCCGACAGGGGTGGCCTATAATTCACCCCTCCACTTT.